The rows below give T cell receptor beta chains drawn from one sample of a study of shared T cell receptors in the human thymus. Clones were sequenced by immunoSEQ multiplex PCR, and TCRdb holds only the in-frame ones, with some missing. This table holds roughly 500,000 clones, approximately 80% found once. The same specimen was also included in a second study, on human thymus T cells.

The sample taken for sequencing was thymocytes. The receptor source for this set is a boy younger than two with a congenital heart defect. The CDR3 runs from the conserved cysteine through the conserved F or W. The D gene is left open where the match is weak. Not every row has a clone size; where given, it reads once, few, many or a size class.

TRBJ2-3	TRBD2	once	TRBV30	TGTGCCTGGAACCAATTAGCGGGTCCAGATACGCAGTATTTT	CAWNQLAGPDTQYF
TRBJ2-6	TRBD1	NA	TRBV6-1	TGTGCCAGCAGTGCCGAGACAGGGCCAGGGGCCAACGTCCTGACTTTC	CASSAETGPGANVLTF
TRBJ2-1	TRBD2	once	TRBV4-3	TGCGCCAGCAGCCAAGGTGGCGGGAGAGGTGGAGAGCAGTTCTTC	CASSQGGGRGGEQFF
TRBJ1-1	NA	NA	TRBV25-1	TGTGCCAGCAGAGCGTTTACCCGCGGACAGAACACTGAAGCTTTCTTT	CASRAFTRGQNTEAFF
TRBJ2-5	NA	NA	TRBV7-9	TGTGCCAGCAGCTCCTGGGACTCCTCCGAGACCCAGTACTTC	CASSSWDSSETQYF
TRBJ2-7	NA	once	TRBV6-5	TGTGCCAGCACCACCAGGTGGGCTAGCCGCGAGCAGTACTTC	CASTTRWASREQYF
TRBJ2-5	TRBD1	few	TRBV27	TGTGCCAGCAGTCCGCAGACAGGGGCTAAAGAGACCCAGTACTTC	CASSPQTGAKETQYF
TRBJ2-1	TRBD2	few	TRBV7-2	TGTGCCAGCAGCTCGGGACTAGCGGGAGGGCCGGTGGGGAATGAGCAGTTCTTC	CASSSGLAGGPVGNEQFF
TRBJ1-5	NA	NA	TRBV30	TGTGCCTGGAAAGGGGCCGGGGGGCCCAATCAGCCCCAGCATTTT	CAWKGAGGPNQPQHF
TRBJ2-7	TRBD2	NA	TRBV9	TGTGCCAGCAGCCCGCGACTAGCGGGAGGGCCGGCCGAGCAGTACTTC	CASSPRLAGGPAEQYF
TRBJ2-7	TRBD2	NA	TRBV30	TGTGCCTGGAGACTAGCGGGCCGCCAAGAGCAGTACTTC	CAWRLAGRQEQYF
TRBJ2-7	TRBD2	NA	TRBV15	TGTGCCACCAGCAGAGACTTTGATAGCGGGAGCTGCTCCTACGAGCAGTACTTC	CATSRDFDSGSCSYEQYF
TRBJ2-1	TRBD2	NA	TRBV4-3	TGCGCCAGCAGCCAAGATAAGGGCGGGAGAGCCTCCTACAATGAGCAGTTCTTC	CASSQDKGGRASYNEQFF
TRBJ2-1	TRBD2	NA	TRBV5-6	TGTGCCAGCAGCCGGGGGCTAGCGGGAGGGCCCCACAATGAGCAGTTCTTC	CASSRGLAGGPHNEQFF
TRBJ2-3	NA	NA	TRBV20-1	TGCAGTGCTCGGGGGGATACGCAGTATTTT	CSARGDTQYF
TRBJ2-1	NA	NA	TRBV4-3	TGCGCCAGCAGCCAAGAAGGAAGGCTAGCGAGTTACAATGAGCAGTTCTTC	CASSQEGRLASYNEQFF
TRBJ1-4	TRBD1	NA	TRBV27	TGTGCCAGCAGCCCCAGGACAGGAGACGAAAAACTGTTTTTT	CASSPRTGDEKLFF
TRBJ2-7	TRBD1	few	TRBV18	TGTGCCAGCTCACTGACCGGGGACAGTGTCTACGAGCAGTACTTC	CASSLTGDSVYEQYF
TRBJ2-1	NA	NA	TRBV4-1	TGCGCCAGCAGCCAAGATGAAGCGGCCCTTTACAATGAGCAGTTCTTC	CASSQDEAALYNEQFF
TRBJ2-7	TRBD1	few	TRBV29-1	TGCAGCGTTTGCGGTGGGACAGGGGTTTACGAGCAGTACTTC	CSVCGGTGVYEQYF
TRBJ2-1	NA	NA	TRBV7-8	TGTGCCAGCAGCCCGCTAGCCCGCTCCTACAATGAGCAGTTCTTC	CASSPLARSYNEQFF
TRBJ1-1	NA	NA	TRBV6-1	TGTGCCAGCAGTGCGGGGGTCCCCGGCACTGAAGCTTTCTTT	CASSAGVPGTEAFF
TRBJ2-1	TRBD2	NA	TRBV2	TGTGCCAGCAACAAGCGGGAGCTTCCGGGTGAGCAGTTCTTC	CASNKRELPGEQFF
TRBJ2-7	TRBD1	once	TRBV19	TGTGCCAGTAACACATACGGGACAGGGTTCGACGAGCAGTACTTC	CASNTYGTGFDEQYF
TRBJ2-3	TRBD2	few	TRBV10-3	TGTGCCATCAGTGATGTCTTGGCTAGCGGGCGACCTGCGGGCTGCACAGATACGCAGTATTTT	CAISDVLASGRPAGCTDTQYF
TRBJ2-7	NA	NA	TRBV10-1	TGCGCCAGCAGCGCAACGCAGGGCTACGAGCAGTACTTC	CASSATQGYEQYF
TRBJ2-7	TRBD2	NA	TRBV11-2	TGTGCCAGCAGCGTGCGGGACAGGGGACTAGCGGGAGTTACCGAGCAGTACTTC	CASSVRDRGLAGVTEQYF
TRBJ2-4	NA	NA	TRBV4-1	TGCGCCAGCAGCCAGGGGGGTAGGGGCGGGCACATTCAGTACTTC	CASSQGGRGGHIQYF
TRBJ2-7	NA	few	TRBV27	TGTGCCAGCAGTGCGCGACAGGGACTCGAGCAGTACTTC	CASSARQGLEQYF
TRBJ1-2	NA	NA	TRBV7-2	TGTGCCAGCAACCACCCGACGGATAGCATCTACACCTTC	CASNHPTDSIYTF